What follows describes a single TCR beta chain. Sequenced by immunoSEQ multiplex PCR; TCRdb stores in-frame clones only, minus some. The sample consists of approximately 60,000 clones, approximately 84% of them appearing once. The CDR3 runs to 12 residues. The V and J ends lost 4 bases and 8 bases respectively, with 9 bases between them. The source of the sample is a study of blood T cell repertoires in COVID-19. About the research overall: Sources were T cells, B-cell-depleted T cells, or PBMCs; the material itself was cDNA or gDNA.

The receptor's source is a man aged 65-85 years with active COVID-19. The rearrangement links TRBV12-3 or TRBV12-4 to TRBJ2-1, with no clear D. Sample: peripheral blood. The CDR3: CASSSRPYEQFF. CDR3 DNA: TGTGCCAGCAGTTCGAGGCCCTATGAGCAGTTCTTC.